A single sample gave rise to the 11 T cell receptor beta chains below, sequenced in a study of CXCR3-negative and CXCR3-positive naive CD8 T cells. Study results and limitations: Naive cells positive for CXCR3 carried more hydrophobic TRB CDR3s than CXCR3-negative ones.

These TCRs' antigens remain unknown. UMI-labeled TRB cDNA libraries were prepared by 5' RACE. From its re-call of the 5' RACE reads, TCRdb lists each CDR3 protein once, without DNA. This table lists about 150,000 distinct CDR3 sequences. Sequenced input: naive CXCR3+ CD8+ T cells from blood. Subset specified: CD45RO-CCR7+CD27+CD95- naive CD8+ T cells expressing CXCR3 (TNR3+). Receptors were obtained from a human donor in good health. Some clones in this sample may be carry-over from other donors' samples.

The rearrangement joins TRBV15 to TRBJ2-3; the TRBD1 assignment by TCRdb is unverifiable without DNA. The CDR3 spans 15 residues. Germline V lookup: CDR1 LNHNV, CDR2 YYDKDF (reference sequence). CDR3 protein: CATSREMDSLDTQYF.

This sequence joins TRBV3-1 and TRBJ2-1; the TCRdb call, TRBD1, lacks DNA for checking. CDR3 length equals 14 residues. CDR1 and CDR2 from the germline V gene are LGHDT and YNNKEL (reference sequence). The CDR3 region is CASSQEPDRNEQFF.

V is TRBV20-1 and J is TRBJ1-1; without DNA, the TCRdb call of TRBD1 cannot be checked. The length of the CDR3 is 14 residues. The V gene's germline CDR1 is DFQATT and CDR2 SNEGSKA (reference sequence). The CDR3 is CSASGQPLNTEAFF.

The genes are TRBV4-3 and TRBJ1-1; the D gene TCRdb calls, TRBD1, cannot be checked with no DNA. The germline V gene encodes CDR1 LGHNA and CDR2 YSLEER. The CDR3 length is 14 residues. Here the CDR3 reads CASSQDRVGGEAFF.

The chain is built from TRBV7-9 and TRBJ1-2; the TCRdb D gene call, TRBD1, has no DNA to confirm it. The CDR3 covers 14 residues. Looked up from germline, CDR1 is SEHNR and CDR2 is FQNEAQ (reference sequence). The CDR3 loop reads CASSLAGRRRGYTF.

Here the CDR3 reads CASSITGTGTEAFF. V and J are TRBV5-1 and TRBJ1-1; the D call of TRBD1 rests on TCRdb alone, since no DNA is present to check it. Looked up from germline, CDR1 is SGHRS and CDR2 is YFSETQ. The CDR3 sequence is 14 residues long.

The J gene is TRBJ1-2, the V gene TRBV29-1. This CDR3 region has 11 residues. CDR1 and CDR2 (germline): SQVTM, ANQGSEA. The CDR3 is CSVEDMGSYTF.

The chain links TRBV9 to TRBJ2-3; absent DNA, TCRdb's TRBD1 call cannot be checked. This CDR3 has 16 amino acids. Germline CDR1 is SGDLS and CDR2 is YYNGEE. The CDR3 loop reads CASSLSDSLSTDTQYF.

The chain employs TRBV19 and TRBJ2-3; TCRdb lists TRBD2, though no DNA is available to test this call. The germline V gene has CDR1 LNHDA and CDR2 SQIVND (reference sequence). CDR3 length equals 17 residues. CDR3 amino acids: CASSLASGGISTDTQYF.

V and J are TRBV20-1 and TRBJ2-2; TCRdb's D call, TRBD2, is unchecked because there is no DNA. The germline gives CDR1 DFQATT, CDR2 SNEGSKA (reference sequence). The CDR3 extends over 20 amino acids. The CDR3 reads CSARDLRLAGDQANTGELFF.

J is TRBJ1-6 and V is TRBV20-1; lacking DNA, the TRBD1 call made by TCRdb goes unchecked. CDR3 length equals 11 residues. The germline V gene encodes CDR1 DFQATT and CDR2 SNEGSKA (reference sequence). CDR3 residues: CSAPGNSPLHF.